These 10 T cell receptor beta chains were sequenced from one sample in a study of cytomegalovirus exposure and HLA in healthy donors. The PCR had 60 Vbeta and 13 Jbeta primers. Sequencing was performed with immunoSEQ multiplex PCR; in TCRdb, only in-frame clones are kept and a portion is missing. There are tens of thousands of clones in the sample; roughly 80% occur only once, and 2.5% to 3% lies in the top ten. Sequencing was done on a sample of PBMCs. The receptors originated from a woman aged 40-49 years in good health and CMV-seropositive.

This clone appeared once. This chain uses TRBV11-2 with TRBJ2-3, with D hard to call. CDR1 SGHAT and CDR2 FQNNGV come from the germline V gene. This CDR3 is built from 13 residues. Trimming pared 5 bases from V and 3 bases from J, leaving 9 bases between. Here the CDR3 reads CASSGSGTDTQYF. CDR3 nucleotide sequence: TGTGCCAGCAGCGGTTCAGGAACAGATACGCAGTATTTT.

The chain combines TRBV6-5 with TRBJ1-2; D is ambiguous. The germline V gene encodes CDR1 MNHEY and CDR2 SVGAGI. This CDR3 is built from 13 residues. V dropped 6 bases and J dropped 5 bases, with 13 bases sitting between them. DNA of the CDR3: TGTGCCAGCAGCGGCGGGGAAGGGTATGGCTACACCTTC. This codes for CASSGGEGYGYTF.

V usage is TRBV2 and J usage is TRBJ1-1; TRBD1 might be the D (6 bases). The CDR3 runs to 14 residues. The germline gives CDR1 SNHLY, CDR2 FYNNEI. V was pared by 5 bases and J by 1 base, with 11 bases between. CDR3 DNA sequence: TGTGCCAGCAGTTTCGGGACACGGAACACTGAAGCTTTCTTT. It specifies CASSFGTRNTEAFF.

As to this clone: Other DNA sequences in the same sample also yield this CDR3. The rearrangement uses TRBV14 and TRBJ2-7; a possible D gene is TRBD1 (6 bases). Trimming shortened V by 1 base and J by 1 base, and 14 bases separated the two germline ends. Germline V gene data show CDR1 as SGHDN and CDR2 as FVKESK. The CDR3 has 16 amino acids. Here the CDR3 reads CASSQGQGLFSYEQYF. The CDR3 DNA reads TGTGCCAGCAGCCAAGGTCAGGGGCTCTTTTCCTACGAGCAGTACTTC.

The chain joins TRBV10-3 to TRBJ2-3, with TRBD2 as a possible D gene (6 bases). The V end lost 0 bases, the J end lost 3 bases, and 10 bases lay between the germline ends. This CDR3 spans 15 amino acids. Germline V gives CDR1 ENHRY, CDR2 SYGVKD. The CDR3 DNA is TGTGCCATCAGTGAGTCGACCCGGGGGACAGATACGCAGTATTTT. Translation: CAISESTRGTDTQYF.

This chain links TRBV6-5 with TRBJ1-6; 7 bases align to TRBD1. Germline V gene data show CDR1 as MNHEY and CDR2 as SVGAGI. This CDR3 has 14 amino acids. V lost 5 bases and J lost 5; bases outside the gene matches: 3. The CDR3 bases are TGTGCCAGCAGTACCGACAGGGATAATTCACCCCTCCACTTT. Protein sequence: CASSTDRDNSPLHF.

This rearrangement joins TRBV6-1 to TRBJ2-7, with D possibly matching TRBD1 (7 bases). The CDR3 runs 13 residues. V lost 2 bases and J 4 bases, leaving 9 bases between the germline ends. Germline assignment: CDR1 MNHNS and CDR2 SASEGT. The CDR3 DNA sequence: TGTGCCAGCAGTGAACAGGGGGGTTACGAGCAGTACTTC. This sequence encodes CASSEQGGYEQYF.

This clone was seen once. The chain is built from TRBV4-1 and TRBJ1-4; D not certain. Germline CDR1 is MGHRA and CDR2 is YSYEKL. The CDR3 consists of 15 residues. V lost 0 bases to trimming and J lost 8 bases, with 13 bases between them. The CDR3 DNA is TGCGCCAGCAGCCAAGATCTGAGGGTAGGGGAAAAACTGTTTTTT. It specifies CASSQDLRVGEKLFF.

Here the CDR3 DNA reads TGCGCCAGCCGCGTAAGCGGGGTCAACAATGAGCAGTTCTTC. Translating it yields CASRVSGVNNEQFF. The chain carries TRBV10-2 and TRBJ2-1, with 7 bases aligning to TRBD2. The CDR3 totals 14 residues. Looked up from germline, CDR1 is WSHSY and CDR2 is SAAADI. J was trimmed by 5 bases and V by 8 bases; bases with no gene match: 9.

This clone was observed once. This chain links TRBV7-8 with TRBJ1-5; TRBD1 matches 8 bases. The CDR3 has 14 amino acids. Germline-derived CDR1 and CDR2 are SGHVS and FQNEAQ. J gave up 4 bases and V 5 bases, and 4 bases lay outside the gene matches. CDR3 sequence reads: CASSEGQVNQPQHF. As DNA, the CDR3 is TGTGCCAGCAGCGAGGGACAGGTAAATCAGCCCCAGCATTTT.